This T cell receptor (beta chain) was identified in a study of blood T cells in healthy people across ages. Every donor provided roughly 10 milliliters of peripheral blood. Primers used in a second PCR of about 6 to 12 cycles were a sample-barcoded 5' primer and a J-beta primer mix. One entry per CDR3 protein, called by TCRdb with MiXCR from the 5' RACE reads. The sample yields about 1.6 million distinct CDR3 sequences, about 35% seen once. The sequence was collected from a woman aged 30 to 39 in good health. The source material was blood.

The CDR3 DNA reads TGTGCCAGCAGCCAATTTGATCTAGCGGGAGTTAACACCGGGGAGCTGTTTTTT. Encoded protein: CASSQFDLAGVNTGELFF. The chain uses TRBV16 and TRBJ2-2; TRBD2 matches 10 bases. Trimming removed 1 base from V and 2 bases from J; junction bases left unmatched: 7. This CDR3 contains 18 residues. From germline, CDR1 is KGHSY and CDR2 FQNENV.